These 11 T cell receptor beta chains were all obtained from the same sample, sequenced in a study of cytomegalovirus exposure and HLA in healthy donors. 60 Vbeta and 13 Jbeta primers were used in PCR. Method: immunoSEQ multiplex PCR; TCRdb's copy keeps in-frame clones and lacks some. The sample lists 150,000 to 200,000 clones; around 75% were seen once. The sample was PBMCs. The receptors derive from a man younger than 35 in good health and CMV-seropositive.

This chain uses TRBV5-6 with TRBJ1-3; weak D call: TRBD1 (6 bases). The CDR3 runs to 15 residues. Trimming took 0 bases from V and 4 from J, leaving 11 bases between them. Looked up from germline, CDR1 is SGHDT and CDR2 is YYEEEE. The CDR3 reads CASSLAGGRGNTIYF. For the CDR3, the DNA is TGTGCCAGCAGCTTGGCGGGGGGCAGAGGAAACACCATATATTTT.

The rearrangement links TRBV2 to TRBJ1-4; D is undetermined. The CDR3 length is 14 residues. Germline CDR1 reads SNHLY; CDR2 reads FYNNEI. V was trimmed by 7 bases and J by 6 bases, leaving 15 bases between them. DNA of the CDR3: TGTGCCAGCACCCTCCGGGGTAGAGATGAAAAACTGTTTTTT. The encoded protein is CASTLRGRDEKLFF.

In this sample, this clone turned up a few times. The chain employs TRBV5-4 and TRBJ1-2; the D is unclear. Per the germline V gene, CDR1 is SGHNT and CDR2 is YYREEE (reference sequence). V lost 5 bases and J lost 1, with 9 bases in between. The CDR3 sequence is 13 residues long. The CDR3 coding sequence is TGTGCCAGCAGGGCAGGATTTAACTATGGCTACACCTTC. Translation: CASRAGFNYGYTF.

V and J are TRBV6-4 and TRBJ2-7; 14 bases line up with TRBD2. CDR1 is MRHNA and CDR2 is SNTAGT in the germline V gene. The trim removed 6 bases at V and 7 bases at J, leaving 20 bases unmatched. This CDR3 contains 19 residues. The CDR3: CASSPGGTSGRKRGWEQYV. The CDR3 coding sequence is TGTGCCAGCAGCCCTGGGGGGACTAGCGGGAGAAAACGGGGGTGGGAGCAGTACGTC.

The chain carries TRBV5-1 and TRBJ2-5; D not certain. V lost 4 bases, J lost 3 bases, and 7 bases lay in between. The CDR3 runs 12 residues. Germline V CDR1 and CDR2: SGHRS, YFSETQ. CDR3 in DNA: TGCGCCAGCAGCATAGCTGAAGAGACCCAGTACTTC. Protein sequence: CASSIAEETQYF.

The chain links TRBV7-2 to TRBJ1-2; a possible D gene is TRBD1 (5 bases). CDR1 is SGHTA, CDR2 FQGNSA, per germline. This CDR3 comprises 12 residues. Trimming pared 5 bases from V and 5 bases from J, leaving 9 bases between. CDR3 in DNA: TGTGCCAGCAGCCTAGGACATTATGGCTACACCTTC. As protein: CASSLGHYGYTF.

The rearrangement links TRBV5-6 to TRBJ2-1; 8 bases match TRBD2. The junction had 12 bases not matched to a gene; V was cut back by 4 bases and J by 3 bases. CDR1 and CDR2 from the germline V gene are SGHDT and YYEEEE. The CDR3 is 17 amino acids. The DNA for the CDR3 is TGTGCCAGCAGCACCCGGGCTAGCGGGTCCTTCTACAATGAGCAGTTCTTC. It is translated as CASSTRASGSFYNEQFF.

This clone showed up just a few times. The chain employs TRBV6-6 and TRBJ1-3; D is unclear. The germline gives CDR1 MNHNY, CDR2 SVGAGI (reference sequence). V was pared by 6 bases and J by 2 bases, with 14 bases between. This CDR3 is built from 15 residues. CDR3 amino acids: CASRPGMTTGNTIYF. CDR3 DNA sequence: TGTGCCAGCAGGCCGGGAATGACGACTGGAAACACCATATATTTT.

V usage is TRBV13 and J usage is TRBJ2-1, with TRBD2 matching 11 bases. J gave up 8 bases and V 0 bases, and 9 bases lay outside the gene matches. CDR3 length: 17 amino acids. Germline CDR1 is PRHDT and CDR2 is FYEKMQ (reference sequence). CDR3 protein: CASSLGSGRAGGYEQFF. The CDR3 region has the DNA TGTGCCAGCAGCTTAGGTAGCGGGAGGGCCGGAGGGTATGAGCAGTTCTTC.

V gene TRBV5-1 combines with J gene TRBJ2-2, with D perhaps TRBD1 (5 bases). CDR3 length: 16 residues. Trimming left V 0 bases short and J 0 bases short, with 9 bases between. The germline V gene has CDR1 SGHRS and CDR2 YFSETQ. Here the CDR3 DNA reads TGCGCCAGCAGCTTGGGAAAGACAGCGAACACCGGGGAGCTGTTTTTT. It is translated as CASSLGKTANTGELFF.

The chain carries TRBV5-1 and TRBJ2-1, with TRBD2 matching over 7 bases. J lost 6 bases, V lost 0 bases, and 9 bases had no gene match. Germline CDR1 SGHRS, CDR2 YFSETQ. CDR3 length: 16 amino acids. For the CDR3, the DNA is TGCGCCAGCAGCTTGGATTTGTTAGCGGGTTCCAATGAGCAGTTCTTC. Amino acids: CASSLDLLAGSNEQFF. The variable domain in full, completed from reference TRBV5-1 and TRBJ2-1, reads KAGVTQTPRYLIKTRGQQVTLSCSPISGHRSVSWYQQTPGQGLQFLFEYFSETQRNKGNFPGRFSGRQFSNSRSEMNVSTLELGDSALYLCASSLDLLAGSNEQFFGPGTRLTVL.